The clone carrying this TCR beta chain appeared a single time. Per the authors' pipeline: How many nucleated cells were present was estimated from reference gene primer amplification. The data were produced by immunoSEQ multiplex PCR, yet TCRdb's version contains in-frame clones alone and is incomplete. V and J calls and clone size are as listed in that table; D and trimming were resolved from the DNA. Among tens of thousands of clones listed, 80% were seen once. The data belong to a study of blood T cell repertoires in COVID-19. Study as a whole: T cells, B-cell-depleted T cells, or PBMCs supplied cDNA or gDNA.

Germline V lookup: CDR1 SGHDT, CDR2 YYEEEE. Trimming removed 1 base from V and 3 bases from J, with 8 bases in between. This CDR3 contains 14 residues. Sequencing was done on a sample of peripheral blood. The clonotype originates from a woman in her 70s with acute or convalescent COVID-19. This chain links TRBV5-6 with TRBJ1-5; TRBD1 is a possible D gene (6 bases). The CDR3 spells CASSLRGYNQPQHF. In DNA, the CDR3 is TGTGCCAGCAGCTTGAGGGGGTACAATCAGCCCCAGCATTTT. The complete variable domain, with remaining parts taken from reference TRBV5-6 and TRBJ1-5, reads DAGVTQSPTHLIKTRGQQVTLRCSPKSGHDTVSWYQQALGQGPQFIFQYYEEEERQRGNFPDRFSGHQFPNYSSELNVNALLLGDSALYLCASSLRGYNQPQHFGDGTRLSIL.